The sequence of this TCR beta chain was determined in a study of metastatic and nonmetastatic thyroid tumors. Looking at the study overall: Across peripheral blood and tumor or nodule tissue samples taken from malignant and benign thyroid patients, the repertoires were compared with one another.

All patients were untreated before thyroid surgery. Germline V gene sequence: CDR1 SNHLY, CDR2 FYNNEI. V was clipped by 6 bases and J by 0 bases, with 15 bases between them. The CDR3 is made up of 16 amino acids. Ten or more counts support this clone. TCRdb re-clonotyped the PCR reads through MiXCR. This table has about 23,000 clones, roughly 20% appearing once. Sequencing was done on a sample of blood. V and J are TRBV2 and TRBJ2-1; D may be TRBD1 or TRBD2 (5 bases each). The clonotype comes from a female donor with papillary thyroid cancer or a benign thyroid nodule (not recorded which). Some clones in this sample may be carry-over from other donors' samples. The CDR3 loop reads CASSYIEGYSYNEQFF. In nucleotides, the CDR3 is TGTGCCAGCAGCTATATTGAGGGGTACTCCTACAATGAGCAGTTCTTC. Drawing the rest from reference TRBV2 and TRBJ2-1, the complete variable domain is EPEVTQTPSHQVTQMGQEVILRCVPISNHLYFYWYRQILGQKVEFLVSFYNNEISEKSEIFDDQFSVERPDGSNFTLKIRSTKLEDSAMYFCASSYIEGYSYNEQFFGPGTRLTVL.